The 3 T cell receptor beta chains below all came from one sample that was sequenced in a study of cytomegalovirus exposure and HLA in healthy donors. TCRdb keeps only in-frame clones here, not all; method: immunoSEQ multiplex PCR. In the table there are about 280,000 clones, approximately 86% of which are singletons. The sequenced sample consisted of PBMCs. The receptors stem from a woman aged 18-29 years in good health and CMV-seronegative.

The chain combines TRBV9 with TRBJ2-2, with TRBD2 identical over 9 bases. Germline V gene sequence: CDR1 SGDLS, CDR2 YYNGEE. With V trimmed by 0 bases and J by 4 bases, 4 bases remained unmatched. This CDR3 spans 16 amino acids. The CDR3 nucleotides read TGTGCCAGCAGCGTAGGACCTAGCGGGACCACCGGGGAGCTGTTTTTT. Encoded protein: CASSVGPSGTTGELFF.

For this clone: This specimen includes other DNA sequences encoding the same CDR3. This chain uses TRBV7-2 with TRBJ2-7; a weak D match, TRBD1 (5 bases). Germline V gives CDR1 SGHTA, CDR2 FQGNSA. Deletions cut 1 base from V and 3 bases from J, with 10 bases between. CDR3 length: 14 amino acids. For the CDR3, the DNA is TGTGCCAGCAGCTTAGAGCAGGGCAGCTACGAGCAGTACTTC. It encodes CASSLEQGSYEQYF.

The DNA for the CDR3 is TGTGCCAGCAGTCTAGCGGGAGAGCCAGATACGCAGTATTTT. This translates into CASSLAGEPDTQYF. This sequence joins TRBV9 and TRBJ2-3; 10 bases are a match to TRBD2. Germline lookup yields CDR1 SGDLS and CDR2 YYNGEE. J gave up 4 bases and V 5 bases, and 4 bases lay outside the gene matches. This CDR3 comprises 14 residues.